The clone carrying this T cell receptor beta chain was counted ten times or more. Its specificity is not known. A library made for alpha chains picked up this beta chain off target, so its size means little. The time point: sample taken at primary tumor resection. The data were obtained in a study of spatial heterogeneity in lung cancer. Study-wide results and limits: Tumoral mutation counts were tracked by counts of expanded intratumoral alpha and beta TCRs.

Single TCR cDNA molecules each had their own unique molecular identifier. TCRdb reanalysed the 5' RACE reads using MiXCR and keeps one entry per CDR3 protein. The sample lists approximately 1,500 distinct CDR3 sequences, 10% to 15% occurring once. The CDR3 consists of 15 residues. The V and J ends lost 3 bases and 4 bases, in that order; junction bases with no gene match: 6. CDR1 and CDR2 (germline): SEHNR, FQNEAQ (reference sequence). V and J are TRBV7-9 and TRBJ2-1, with 7 positions matching TRBD2. The source of this sequence is a female donor with early-stage non-small cell lung cancer. The sample was lung tumor tissue, taken at surgery. DNA for the CDR3: TGTGCCAGCAGCTTCTCTACGGGGGGTTACAATGAGCAGTTCTTC. The encoded protein is CASSFSTGGYNEQFF.